Each of the 20 T cell receptor beta chains below was sequenced from the same sample in a study of siplizumab effects on memory and regulatory T cells. Generated by immunoSEQ multiplex PCR, the TCRdb table keeps only in-frame clones and is missing some. Of roughly 120,000 clones listed, around 94% are singletons. Sequences were obtained from non-Treg CD4+ T cells sorted from blood. The receptors stem from a human donor in good health.

The V and J genes are TRBV18 and TRBJ1-2, with D possibly being TRBD1 (5 bases). The CDR3 totals 14 residues. Germline V gives CDR1 KGHSH, CDR2 LQKENI. Trimming stripped 3 bases from V and 6 bases from J, with 14 bases between. The CDR3 DNA follows: TGTGCCAGCTCACCGTCGGGCAGGGCGCATGGCTACACCTTC. This encodes CASSPSGRAHGYTF.

In its sample, this clone was seen once. The J gene is TRBJ1-2, the V gene TRBV7-9, with 10 bases fitting TRBD1. The CDR3 consists of 15 residues. The junction had 7 bases not matched to a gene; V was cut back by 4 bases and J by 5 bases. Germline-derived CDR1 and CDR2 are SEHNR and FQNEAQ (reference sequence). The CDR3 DNA reads as TGTGCCAGCAGCTGGGGACAGGGGAGTTTTTATGGCTACACCTTC. Its translation: CASSWGQGSFYGYTF.

In its sample, this clone was seen once. V is TRBV18 and J is TRBJ1-3, with no clear D. There are 15 residues in the CDR3. With 6 bases removed from V and 0 bases from J, the gap between germline ends came to 12 bases. Germline loops: CDR1 KGHSH, CDR2 LQKENI. Written as DNA, the CDR3 is TGTGCCAGCTCTGCCGGGGTCAGCTCTGGAAACACCATATATTTT. The encoded protein is CASSAGVSSGNTIYF. Full variable domain (rest looked up from reference TRBV18 and TRBJ1-3): NAGVMQNPRHLVRRRGQEARLRCSPMKGHSHVYWYRQLPEEGLKFMVYLQKENIIDESGMPKERFSAEFPKEGPSILRIQQVVRGDSAAYFCASSAGVSSGNTIYFGEGSWLTVV.

V is TRBV27 and J is TRBJ1-2; a possible D gene is TRBD1 (5 bases). With 0 bases removed from V and 0 bases from J, the gap between germline ends came to 8 bases. Germline loops: CDR1 MNHEY, CDR2 SMNVEV (reference sequence). The CDR3 has 15 residues. The CDR3 region has the DNA TGTGCCAGCAGTTTATCGGTCAGGGCTAACTATGGCTACACCTTC. Translated: CASSLSVRANYGYTF.

The chain has TRBV5-1 and TRBJ2-3; 7 bases are a match to TRBD1. The CDR3 extends over 16 amino acids. V lost 4 bases and J lost 3; bases outside the gene matches: 11. Germline V gives CDR1 SGHRS, CDR2 YFSETQ. CDR3 loop: CASSPATGTITDTQYF. CDR3 DNA sequence: TGCGCCAGCAGCCCGGCGACAGGGACGATAACAGATACGCAGTATTTT.

The J gene is TRBJ2-7, the V gene TRBV30; D uncertain. Germline-derived CDR1 and CDR2 are GTSNPN and SVGIG (reference sequence). The V and J ends lost 4 bases and 3 bases respectively, with 13 bases between them. This CDR3 is 13 amino acids long. The CDR3 DNA is TGTGCCTGGAAAAGAGAGACACTCTACGAGCAGTACTTC. Translating gives CAWKRETLYEQYF.

The V and J genes are TRBV21-1 and TRBJ2-7; the table's D call TRBD2 went unverified against the DNA. TRBV21-1 is shown as a pseudogene. CDR3 length: 14 residues. The CDR3 DNA sequence: TGTGCCAGCAGCAAATGCCTTTCGGGAGGGCGGCAGTACTTC. Amino acids: CASSKCLSGGRQYF.

The rearrangement links TRBV6-1 to TRBJ2-7; 7 bases are a match to TRBD2. Germline V lookup: CDR1 MNHNS, CDR2 SASEGT. The CDR3 runs to 12 residues. V trimming: 4 bases; J trimming: 4 bases; junction bases outside the gene matches: 1. CDR3 sequence: CASSAGLYEQYF. The DNA of the CDR3 is TGTGCCAGCAGTGCGGGACTATACGAGCAGTACTTC.

The J gene is TRBJ2-7, the V gene TRBV5-4; TRBD1 aligns across 7 bases. The V gene's germline CDR1 is SGHNT and CDR2 YYREEE (reference sequence). This CDR3 region has 12 residues. The V segment lost 4 bases and the J segment 9 bases; nucleotides outside the gene matches: 7. The DNA of the CDR3 is TGTGCCAGCAGCCAGACAGGGACCGGGCAGTACTTC. It codes for CASSQTGTGQYF.

The chain uses TRBV5-4 and TRBJ2-3; D may be TRBD2 (6 bases). Germline V gene data show CDR1 as SGHNT and CDR2 as YYREEE (reference sequence). Trimming shortened V by 0 bases and J by 5 bases, and 10 bases separated the two germline ends. CDR3 length: 14 amino acids. DNA for the CDR3: TGTGCCAGCAGCTTGGAACTAGCCGGAGATACGCAGTATTTT. Translated: CASSLELAGDTQYF.

This chain's CDR3 is CATSSGGGGGVYEQYF. The CDR3 nucleotides read TGTGCCACCAGCAGCGGCGGGGGGGGCGGAGTCTACGAGCAGTACTTC. The rearrangement joins TRBV15 to TRBJ2-7; 9 bases agree with TRBD2. V was pared by 3 bases and J by 3 bases, with 9 bases of the junction left unmatched. This CDR3 spans 16 amino acids. The V gene's germline CDR1 is LNHNV and CDR2 YYDKDF (reference sequence).

The V and J genes are TRBV7-8 and TRBJ2-3, with TRBD2 as a possible D gene (6 bases). The CDR3 is 16 amino acids. Germline V gives CDR1 SGHVS, CDR2 FQNEAQ. With 5 bases removed from V and 5 bases from J, the gap between germline ends came to 20 bases. DNA for the CDR3: TGTGCCAGCAGCCCACTAGCCGGGACTTTTAGAGATACGCAGTATTTT. Its translation: CASSPLAGTFRDTQYF.

This chain joins TRBV30 and TRBJ1-5; D ambiguous. V shed 3 bases and J shed 4 bases, with 10 bases lying between them. Germline loops: CDR1 GTSNPN, CDR2 SVGIG (reference sequence). The CDR3 extends over 13 amino acids. The CDR3 sequence is CAWSRDENQPQHF. CDR3 bases: TGTGCCTGGAGCCGAGACGAAAATCAGCCCCAGCATTTT.

As to this clone: A read error may account for a junction end that differs from germline. The chain recombines TRBV5-5 with TRBJ1-2, with 7 bases identical to TRBD1. The CDR3 spans 15 residues. Germline values: CDR1 SGHKS, CDR2 YYEKEE (reference sequence). This CDR3 reads CANSFNTGAKGGYTF. The CDR3 bases are TGTGCCAACAGCTTTAATACAGGGGCGAAGGGTGGCTACACCTTC.

The chain has TRBV19 and TRBJ2-1; 9 bases are a match to TRBD1. The CDR3 runs 16 residues. Germline V gene data show CDR1 as LNHDA and CDR2 as SQIVND (reference sequence). V was clipped by 3 bases and J by 4 bases; unmatched bases: 7. The DNA for the CDR3 is TGTGCCAGTAGTATGGGCCGGGGGACAGGGTACAATGAGCAGTTCTTC. As protein: CASSMGRGTGYNEQFF.

The chain couples TRBV19 to TRBJ1-1, with D unresolved. Germline CDR1 LNHDA, CDR2 SQIVND (reference sequence). The ends were cut back, 7 bases at V and 4 bases at J, with 13 bases in the middle. The CDR3 sequence is 13 residues long. The CDR3 loop is CASKAVVGTEAFF. Here the CDR3 DNA reads TGTGCCAGTAAGGCCGTGGTGGGCACTGAAGCTTTCTTT.

The rearrangement uses TRBV5-1 and TRBJ2-3; TRBD2 matches at 7 bases. The CDR3 totals 16 residues. Germline values: CDR1 SGHRS, CDR2 YFSETQ. J gave up 7 bases and V 0 bases, and 11 bases lay outside the gene matches. The CDR3 protein is CASSLVISGSANTQYF. Written as DNA, the CDR3 is TGCGCCAGCAGCTTGGTCATTAGCGGGTCGGCTAATACGCAGTATTTT.

This sequence joins TRBV7-9 and TRBJ2-1; 7 bases are a match to TRBD1. Germline values: CDR1 SEHNR, CDR2 FQNEAQ (reference sequence). CDR3 length equals 16 residues. J gave up 5 bases and V 5 bases, and 12 bases lay outside the gene matches. The CDR3 loop reads CASSPRARGQNNEQFF. The CDR3 bases are TGTGCCAGCAGCCCGAGAGCGAGGGGACAGAACAATGAGCAGTTCTTC.

J is TRBJ2-3 and V is TRBV29-1; a possible D gene is TRBD1 (6 bases). This CDR3 has 12 amino acids. Germline loops: CDR1 SQVTM, CDR2 ANQGSEA. V was clipped by 7 bases and J by 0 bases, with 8 bases between them. CDR3: CSGTVSTDTQYF. DNA of the CDR3: TGCAGCGGGACAGTCAGCACAGATACGCAGTATTTT.

In nucleotides, the CDR3 is TGCGCCAGCAGCTTGGCCAACGACGGGAATGAGCAGTTCTTC. This translates into CASSLANDGNEQFF. The chain is built from TRBV5-1 and TRBJ2-1, with no clear D. Trimming took off 0 bases at V and 7 bases at J, with 11 bases between the two ends. Germline CDR1 is SGHRS and CDR2 is YFSETQ. The CDR3 extends over 14 amino acids.